This T cell receptor (beta chain) is from a study of shared clonotypes between healthy human individuals. The trim removed 5 bases at V and 7 bases at J, leaving 3 bases unmatched. The CDR3 extends over 12 amino acids. The germline V gene encodes CDR1 SGDLS and CDR2 YYNGEE. TCRdb keeps only in-frame clones here, not all; method: immunoSEQ multiplex PCR. The sample gives about 990,000 clones, around 78% of which show up once; around 0.6% is in the top ten. This sequence was found in a man aged 18 to 30 in good health. Some clones in this sample may be carry-over from other donors' samples. Sequences were obtained from memory CD4+ T cells from PBMCs. Noted subset: CD45RA-negative fraction. The chain joins TRBV9 to TRBJ2-1; 7 bases are a match to TRBD2. CDR3 sequence: CASSSGLNEQFF. The CDR3 bases are TGTGCCAGCAGTAGCGGGCTTAATGAGCAGTTCTTC.